This TCR beta chain was sequenced in a study of T cells after yellow fever vaccination. Study context: Researchers used SMART-Seq v4 Ultra Low Input to prepare fractions that had low cell numbers. Study outcomes and limitations: After the booster, over 95% of CD4 and around nine tenths of CD8 primary-response clones were re-detected.

5'RACE template switching added a universal primer site and UMIs to TCR cDNA. TCRdb itself ran the 5' RACE reads through MiXCR, one entry per CDR3 protein. The table includes 300,000 to 400,000 distinct CDR3 sequences, 6.2% detected once. Concerning this clonotype itself: As yet, its antigen is unknown.

The starting material was PBMCs, obtained 5 days after the yellow fever booster vaccination. The TCR originated in a man aged 30 to 45 who received the YFV17D yellow fever vaccine.

CDR3 protein: CASSLSRTNTGELFF. In nucleotides, the CDR3 is TGTGCCAGCAGCTTGTCGCGGACAAACACCGGGGAGCTGTTTTTT. The chain employs TRBV5-4 and TRBJ2-2; a weak D match, TRBD1 (5 bases). The CDR3 contains 15 residues. Trimming left V 1 base short and J 2 bases short, with 9 bases between. Germline V gene sequence: CDR1 SGHNT, CDR2 YYREEE (reference sequence).